These 28 T cell receptor beta chains were all obtained from the same sample, sequenced in a study of response to subunit inactivated influenza vaccine. TCRdb re-called the RT-PCR reads with MiXCR, one entry per CDR3 protein. The table includes over 750,000 distinct CDR3 sequences, 21% detected once. This sample comprised PBMCs from blood, obtained around 5 days after vaccination. These TCRs come from a man aged 50 to 60 who received an inactivated influenza vaccine.

This clonotype has more than one count but fewer than ten. CDR3 coding DNA: TGCAGCGTTGAAGTTGGAGACAGCTCGGCCTACGAGCAGTACTTC. Its translation: CSVEVGDSSAYEQYF. This chain connects TRBV29-1 to TRBJ2-7, with D possibly matching TRBD1 (5 bases). This CDR3 region has 15 residues. The V gene lost 1 base and the J gene lost 2 bases, with 15 bases spanning the gap. Germline V gives CDR1 SQVTM, CDR2 ANQGSEA.

This clonotype was found many times. A junction end diverges from the germline sequence, so it may reflect a read error. In DNA form, the CDR3 reads TGTGCCAGCAGCCATCTAGGCCGGGACGGATCCTTC. Residues: CASSHLGRDGSF. The V gene is TRBV11-2, the J gene TRBJ2-7; D may match TRBD1 or TRBD2 (5 bases each). The CDR3 spans 12 residues. Germline CDR1 reads SGHAT; CDR2 reads FQNNGV.

V and J are TRBV9 and TRBJ2-6; D possibly uses TRBD1 or TRBD2 (5 bases each). V gave up 2 bases and J gave up 2 bases, with 8 bases separating them. This CDR3 comprises 15 residues. CDR1 SGDLS and CDR2 YYNGEE come from the germline V gene. This CDR3 is CASSVGTAGANVLTF. The CDR3 DNA reads as TGTGCCAGCAGCGTTGGGACGGCTGGGGCCAACGTCCTGACTTTC. Full variable domain (rest looked up from reference TRBV9 and TRBJ2-6): DSGVTQTPKHLITATGQRVTLRCSPRSGDLSVYWYQQSLDQGLQFLIQYYNGEERAKGNILERFSAQQFPDLHSELNLSSLELGDSALYFCASSVGTAGANVLTFGAGSRLTVL.

This clonotype was counted between two and nine times. One end of the junction fails to match germline, which may point to a read error. CDR3 nucleotide sequence: TGTGCCATCAGTGAGAACGGGCGGCTTGTAAACTTC. Translating it yields CAISENGRLVNF. This sequence joins TRBV10-3 and TRBJ2-7; D gene unclear. This CDR3 is 12 amino acids long. The germline CDR1 and CDR2 sequences are ENHRY and SYGVKD.

V and J are TRBV20-1 and TRBJ2-7; 10 nucleotides match TRBD1. The V gene's germline CDR1 is DFQATT and CDR2 SNEGSKA (reference sequence). The V segment lost 0 bases and the J segment 2 bases; nucleotides outside the gene matches: 4. The CDR3 is 15 amino acids. This CDR3 reads CSARDWTGGAYEQYF. CDR3 nucleotides: TGCAGTGCTAGAGATTGGACAGGGGGAGCCTACGAGCAGTACTTC.

This clonotype has just a few counts. V gene TRBV4-2 combines with J gene TRBJ2-5; TRBD2 matches at 8 bases. Germline V gene data show CDR1 as LGHNA and CDR2 as YNFKEQ. V shed 2 bases and J 1 base; nucleotides not matched to a gene: 12. The CDR3 has 18 amino acids. Here the CDR3 reads CASSQTPGAGGRQETQYF. CDR3 bases: TGTGCCAGCAGCCAAACCCCTGGGGCGGGGGGACGCCAAGAGACCCAGTACTTC.

The rearrangement joins TRBV9 to TRBJ2-3, with 10 bases matching TRBD2. Germline V gene sequence: CDR1 SGDLS, CDR2 YYNGEE. V lost 2 bases to trimming and J lost 3 bases; unmatched junction nucleotides: 3. The CDR3 consists of 15 residues. The CDR3 region has the DNA TGTGCCAGCAGCGTCACTAGCGGGATAACAGATACGCAGTATTTT. It codes for CASSVTSGITDTQYF.

There are a few counts of this clonotype. The rearrangement joins TRBV20-1 to TRBJ2-7; a possible D gene is TRBD2 (5 bases). Germline-derived CDR1 and CDR2 are DFQATT and SNEGSKA (reference sequence). The CDR3 runs to 12 residues. V lost 6 bases to trimming and J lost 3 bases, with 12 bases between them. Written as DNA, the CDR3 is TGCAGTGCCCACCCCGGGGTCTACGAGCAGTACTTC. It yields the protein CSAHPGVYEQYF.

This chain links TRBV12-3 or TRBV12-4 with TRBJ1-5, with 7 bases matching TRBD1. The CDR3 runs 12 residues. Trimming at V came to 5 bases and at J to 11 bases, leaving 6 bases not matched to a gene. CDR3 bases: TGTGCCAGCAGTACCTACAGGGGCACCCAGCATTTT. It specifies CASSTYRGTQHF.

This sequence joins TRBV20-1 and TRBJ2-1; 9 nucleotides align to TRBD2. J was trimmed by 9 bases and V by 0 bases; bases with no gene match: 9. The CDR3 spans 15 residues. Per the germline V gene, CDR1 is DFQATT and CDR2 is SNEGSKA (reference sequence). The CDR3 is CSARDSGSTFGEQFF. In DNA form, the CDR3 reads TGCAGTGCTAGAGATAGCGGGAGCACCTTTGGTGAGCAGTTCTTC.

This clonotype has just a few counts. This chain links TRBV5-1 with TRBJ2-3; the match to TRBD2 covers 13 bases. V trimming: 4 bases; J trimming: 0 bases; junction bases outside the gene matches: 5. The CDR3 covers 17 residues. CDR1 and CDR2 (germline): SGHRS, YFSETQ. In nucleotides, the CDR3 is TGCGCCAGCAGCCTGGGACTAGCGGGGTCTAGCACAGATACGCAGTATTTT. Translated, it gives CASSLGLAGSSTDTQYF. Full variable domain (outside the CDR3, taken from reference TRBV5-1 and TRBJ2-3): KAGVTQTPRYLIKTRGQQVTLSCSPISGHRSVSWYQQTPGQGLQFLFEYFSETQRNKGNFPGRFSGRQFSNSRSEMNVSTLELGDSALYLCASSLGLAGSSTDTQYFGPGTRLTVL.

Concerning this clonotype: One end of the junction does not line up with germline, which may come from a read error. This sequence joins TRBV20-1 and TRBJ2-7, with 8 bases aligning to TRBD2. CDR1 is DFQATT, CDR2 SNEGSKA, per germline (reference sequence). The CDR3 loop spans 15 amino acids. The CDR3 region is CSARPGGGFSSEQYF. The CDR3 DNA reads TGCAGTGCTAGGCCGGGGGGGGGGTTCTCCTCCGAGCAGTACTTC.

The rearrangement links TRBV5-6 to TRBJ2-3; 9 bases are a match to TRBD1. Germline values: CDR1 SGHDT, CDR2 YYEEEE. The CDR3 has 15 residues. J lost 6 bases, V lost 0 bases, and 5 bases had no gene match. The CDR3 region is CASSLGGTGQDTQYF. The CDR3 DNA reads TGTGCCAGCAGCTTGGGTGGGACAGGGCAGGATACGCAGTATTTT.

The chain couples TRBV15 to TRBJ1-5; 7 bases align to TRBD1. Germline V gives CDR1 LNHNV, CDR2 YYDKDF (reference sequence). There are 15 residues in the CDR3. After removal of 1 base from V and 4 bases from J, the junction contained 4 bases not matched to a gene. The CDR3 sequence is CATSRGTGVNQPQHF. CDR3 DNA: TGTGCCACCAGCAGAGGAACAGGGGTTAATCAGCCCCAGCATTTT.

The chain has TRBV27 and TRBJ1-1, with a possible D match to TRBD1 (6 bases). CDR3 size: 14 residues. Germline assignment: CDR1 MNHEY and CDR2 SMNVEV (reference sequence). With 3 bases removed from V and 3 bases from J, the gap between germline ends came to 11 bases. The CDR3 is CASSLVWGHTEAFF. The CDR3 DNA sequence: TGTGCCAGCAGTTTGGTCTGGGGGCACACTGAAGCTTTCTTT.

CDR3: CASSSGNSYEQYF. The CDR3 DNA follows: TGTGCCAGCAGTTCCGGGAACTCCTACGAGCAGTACTTC. The chain is built from TRBV12-3 or TRBV12-4 and TRBJ2-7, with D possibly matching TRBD2 (5 bases). V was trimmed by 4 bases and J by 0 bases, leaving 7 bases between them. The CDR3 consists of 13 residues.

Comments on this clonotype: This sequence may be a read error, since a much larger clone differs from it by one base. The chain employs TRBV3-1 and TRBJ1-6; D gene ambiguous. The V gene's germline CDR1 is LGHDT and CDR2 YNNKEL (reference sequence). The CDR3 is 11 amino acids. V lost 4 bases, J lost 7 bases, and 2 bases lay in between. In DNA form, the CDR3 reads TGTGCCAGCAGCCCGAATTCACCCCTCCACTTT. Translated, it gives CASSPNSPLHF.

There are a few counts of this clonotype. The chain recombines TRBV29-1 with TRBJ2-7; no reliable D call. Germline values: CDR1 SQVTM, CDR2 ANQGSEA. The germline V and J ends were trimmed by 4 bases and 0 bases, with 7 bases remaining between them. This CDR3 comprises 12 residues. The CDR3, as DNA: TGCAGCGTTGTCCAGAGCTCCTACGAGCAGTACTTC. Amino acids: CSVVQSSYEQYF.

The sample holds a few counts of this clonotype. The chain has TRBV6-4 and TRBJ2-5; 8 bases map to TRBD2. The length of the CDR3 is 16 residues. The germline CDR1 and CDR2 sequences are MRHNA and SNTAGT. The V segment lost 3 bases and the J segment 2 bases; nucleotides outside the gene matches: 8. The CDR3 sequence is CASSDESLAVQETQYF. CDR3 DNA: TGTGCCAGCAGTGATGAGTCACTAGCGGTTCAAGAGACCCAGTACTTC.

This clonotype was observed at least ten times. This chain joins TRBV12-3 or TRBV12-4 and TRBJ2-1; 10 positions agree with TRBD2. The CDR3 totals 15 residues. With V trimmed by 6 bases and J by 4 bases, 6 bases remained unmatched. This CDR3 is CASSRAGGPYNEQFF. The DNA of the CDR3 is TGTGCCAGCAGCCGAGCGGGGGGGCCGTACAATGAGCAGTTCTTC.

This clonotype was counted many times. The genes are TRBV20-1 and TRBJ1-1; D may be TRBD1 (6 bases). The CDR3 runs to 14 residues. The V gene's germline CDR1 is DFQATT and CDR2 SNEGSKA (reference sequence). The V gene lost 2 bases and the J gene lost 0 bases, with 10 bases spanning the gap. The CDR3: CSARSDSLNTEAFF. CDR3 sequence (DNA): TGCAGTGCTAGATCGGACAGCTTGAACACTGAAGCTTTCTTT.

The rearrangement uses TRBV10-3 and TRBJ2-5; D tentatively fits TRBD1 or TRBD2 (5 bases each). Per germline, CDR1 ENHRY and CDR2 SYGVKD. There are 15 residues in the CDR3. The V end lost 5 bases, the J end lost 4 bases, and 17 bases lay between the germline ends. CDR3 in amino acids: CAISPSGWQGETQYF. The CDR3 nucleotides read TGTGCCATCAGTCCATCGGGGTGGCAGGGAGAGACCCAGTACTTC.

Notes on this clonotype: A junction end diverges from the germline sequence, so it may reflect a read error. The chain uses TRBV7-9 and TRBJ1-1; D gene ambiguous. Germline assignment: CDR1 SEHNR and CDR2 FQNEAQ (reference sequence). The CDR3 is 13 residues long. The CDR3 DNA reads TGTGCCGGCAGCCCCGTGAGTGTCACTGAAGCTTTCTTT. Residues: CAGSPVSVTEAFF.

A few counts support this clonotype. The chain recombines TRBV29-1 with TRBJ1-1; a possible D gene is TRBD1 (5 bases). Germline CDR1 and CDR2: SQVTM and ANQGSEA. The CDR3 covers 12 residues. Trimming took 0 bases from V and 6 from J, leaving 8 bases between them. The CDR3 loop reads CSVEDWGAEAFF. DNA for the CDR3: TGCAGCGTTGAAGACTGGGGCGCTGAAGCTTTCTTT.

This clonotype was observed a handful of times. The chain uses TRBV5-1 and TRBJ2-5; D ambiguous. This CDR3 has 13 residues. The V and J ends lost 4 bases and 5 bases respectively, with 12 bases between them. Germline-derived CDR1 and CDR2 are SGHRS and YFSETQ. The CDR3 DNA reads TGCGCCAGCAGCCCCGGTGATGCTGAGACCCAGTACTTC. Its protein product is CASSPGDAETQYF.

This clonotype turned up a few times. The chain combines TRBV6-5 with TRBJ2-3; TRBD1 aligns across 7 bases. There are 18 residues in the CDR3. CDR1 and CDR2 from the germline V gene are MNHEY and SVGAGI. Trimming removed 2 bases from V and 2 bases from J; junction bases left unmatched: 13. CDR3 coding DNA: TGTGCCAGCAGTTACGAGCTGGGAATGGACAGGTCCACAGATACGCAGTATTTT. Residues: CASSYELGMDRSTDTQYF.

This clonotype was counted only a few times. The chain carries TRBV28 and TRBJ2-7; no reliable D call. CDR1 and CDR2 (germline): MDHEN, SYDVKM. V lost 8 bases to trimming and J lost 8 bases, with 19 bases between them. This CDR3 has 13 amino acids. The CDR3 protein is CASARPTHLKQYF. The CDR3 DNA sequence: TGTGCCAGCGCTCGCCCCACTCATCTAAAGCAGTACTTC.

V usage is TRBV12-3 or TRBV12-4 and J usage is TRBJ2-7; no reliable D call. There are 14 residues in the CDR3. The ends were cut back, 2 bases at V and 1 base at J, with 9 bases in the middle. The CDR3 coding sequence is TGTGCCAGCAGTTTATCCCCTGAATCCTACGAGCAGTACTTC. It is translated as CASSLSPESYEQYF.